The source of this T cell receptor (beta chain) is a study of CD8+CD57+ T cells in acquired aplastic anemia. For CDR3 and TCR beta VDJ profiling, genomic DNA was the template used. One entry per CDR3 protein, called by TCRdb with MiXCR from the reads. The sample has 150,000 to 200,000 distinct CDR3 sequences; around 66% are singletons. The germline V and J ends were trimmed by 5 bases and 7 bases, with 9 bases remaining between them. Per the germline V gene, CDR1 is SGHVS and CDR2 is FNYEAQ. This CDR3 is built from 12 residues. This clonotype was seen only a few times. Material for sequencing was sorted CD4+, CD8+, or CD8+CD57+ T cells (not recorded which) from PBMCs. This receptor was obtained from a human donor with severe aplastic anemia or a healthy control (not recorded which). The chain is built from TRBV7-6 and TRBJ2-1; D remains unclear. The DNA for the CDR3 is TGTGCCAGCAGCCACAATATGAATGAGCAGTTCTTC. This sequence encodes CASSHNMNEQFF.